Listed here is a single TCR beta chain. The data were taken from a study of blood T cell repertoires in COVID-19. The CDR3 has 14 amino acids. Trimming stripped 0 bases from V and 0 bases from J, with 9 bases between. The V gene's germline CDR1 is GTSNPN and CDR2 SVGIG (reference sequence). Assay: immunoSEQ multiplex PCR; the TCRdb copy retains only in-frame clones and omits some. Among some 72,000 clones listed, roughly 90% were seen once. The specimen sequenced was peripheral blood. The J gene is TRBJ2-7, the V gene TRBV30; maybe TRBD1 (5 bases). The sequence was obtained from a man between 50 and 59 years old with active COVID-19. CDR3 coding DNA: TGTGCCTGGAGTGTACAGGATCTCTCCTACGAGCAGTACTTC. It specifies CAWSVQDLSYEQYF.